The rows below give T cell receptor beta chains drawn from one sample of a study of response to subunit inactivated influenza vaccine. TCRdb processed the RT-PCR reads anew with MiXCR; each CDR3 protein has one entry. The sample consists of roughly 700,000 distinct CDR3 sequences, approximately 13% of them appearing once. The sequencing here drew on PBMCs from blood, taken 14 to 15 days before vaccination. All receptors come from a man aged 50-59 years who received an inactivated influenza vaccine. The CDR3 runs from the conserved cysteine through the conserved F or W. The order of the fields is CDR3 length, clone size, J gene, D gene, V gene, CDR3 DNA, CDR3 protein. A D gene is named only where the DNA matches it firmly. The size of a clone is reported for some rows only, either as once, few or many, or as a class for expanded clones.

12	-	TRBJ2-7	-	TRBV2	TGTGCCAGCAGTGAAGGGTGGGACGAGCAGTACTTC	CASSEGWDEQYF
13	many	TRBJ2-7	-	TRBV4-2	TGTGCCAGCAGCCAAGGGTTCTCCTACGAGCAGTACTTC	CASSQGFSYEQYF
16	-	TRBJ2-1	-	TRBV7-9	TGTGCCAGCAGCTTAGTCCGGGGGGCCTCCTACAATGAGCAGTTCTTC	CASSLVRGASYNEQFF
17	many	TRBJ2-7	TRBD2	TRBV28	TGTGCCAGCAGTTTTCATATTGAGCGGGAGGGTTCCTACGAGCAGTACTTC	CASSFHIEREGSYEQYF
14	-	TRBJ2-5	TRBD1	TRBV5-6	TGTGCCAGCAGCTTATCCAGGGGGCTGGAGACCCAGTACTTC	CASSLSRGLETQYF
12	many	TRBJ2-7	-	TRBV20-1	TGCAGTGCGGAATTTGCCCCGTACGAGCAGTACTTC	CSAEFAPYEQYF
13	-	TRBJ2-7	-	TRBV15	TGTGCCACCAGCAGAGACCCATCGACAGTGCGGTATTTC	CATSRDPSTVRYF
17	few	TRBJ2-3	TRBD2	TRBV4-1	TGCGCCAGCAGCCAGTCACTAGCGGGGGCTAGGTCAGGTACGCAGTATTTT	CASSQSLAGARSGTQYF
16	many	TRBJ2-7	TRBD2	TRBV4-2	TGTGCCAGCAGCCAAGGACTAGCGGGGCCCTCCTACGAGCAGTACTTC	CASSQGLAGPSYEQYF
13	-	TRBJ1-5	-	TRBV7-9	TGTGCCAGCAGCTCCACAACCAGTAGGCCCCAGCATTTT	CASSSTTSRPQHF
15	-	TRBJ2-5	TRBD2	TRBV20-1	TGCAGTGCTAGAGGAAGCGGGAGCGTTTGGGAGACCCAGTACTTC	CSARGSGSVWETQYF
17	-	TRBJ2-3	TRBD2	TRBV7-2	TGTGCCAGCAGCGCTATCTTAGCGGGAAAACTCACAGATACGCAGTATTTT	CASSAILAGKLTDTQYF
16	few	TRBJ2-3	-	TRBV7-9	TGTGCCAGCAGCTTACTGGCGGGGTACAGCACAGATACGCAGTATTTT	CASSLLAGYSTDTQYF
17	many	TRBJ2-1	TRBD2	TRBV5-6	TGTGCCAGCAGCTCCTCAGGCCCGGGACTAGCAAGGGAAGAGCAGTTCTTC	CASSSSGPGLAREEQFF
18	-	TRBJ2-1	TRBD2	TRBV3-1	TGTGCCAGCAGCCCGCGTTATTCTAGCGGGGGTCTCTACAATGAGCAGTTCTTC	CASSPRYSSGGLYNEQFF
13	many	TRBJ2-1	-	TRBV20-1	TGCAGTGCTAGTAGCGTCGGGTACAATGAGCAGTTCTTC	CSASSVGYNEQFF
13	many	TRBJ2-1	-	TRBV5-1	TGCGCCAGCAGCACCGGACAGTACAATGAGCAGTTCTTC	CASSTGQYNEQFF
14	-	TRBJ2-7	-	TRBV11-2	TGTGCCAGCAGCCCCCGGACCAGATCTTACGAGCAGTACTTC	CASSPRTRSYEQYF
16	few	TRBJ2-1	TRBD2	TRBV6-5	TGTGCCAGCAGTTACCCGGGACTAGCGGGAAGGAATGAGCAGTTCTTC	CASSYPGLAGRNEQFF
13	-	TRBJ2-5	-	TRBV5-6	TGTGCCAGCAGCTTCGCGCTCCAAAGGACCCAGTACTTC	CASSFALQRTQYF
15	few	TRBJ2-1	-	TRBV5-1	TGCGCCAGCAGCTCGATGGCTAGCTCCTACAATGAGCAGTTCTTC	CASSSMASSYNEQFF
14	-	TRBJ2-7	TRBD1	TRBV2	TGTGCCAGCAGGACCGGGACAGGGCCGACCGAGCAGTACTTC	CASRTGTGPTEQYF
17	few	TRBJ1-1	TRBD1	TRBV7-9	TGTGCCAGCAGCTTTCCGGGACAGGGGCTATTGGGCACTGAAGCTTTCTTT	CASSFPGQGLLGTEAFF
16	few	TRBJ1-6	TRBD1	TRBV4-3	TGCGCCAGCAGACAAACAGGGGGCTCCTATAATTCACCCCTCCACTTT	CASRQTGGSYNSPLHF
13	many	TRBJ2-7	-	TRBV30	TGTGCCTGGAAGGGGGGGAGCGTCTACGAGCAGTACTTC	CAWKGGSVYEQYF
13	few	TRBJ2-2	-	TRBV12-3/TRBV12-4	TGTGCCAGCAGCCAGGGGTTTTCGGGGGAGCTGTTTTTT	CASSQGFSGELFF
14	-	TRBJ1-4	-	TRBV2	TGTGCCAGCAGCGCACTTCCAACTAATGAAAAACTGTTTTTT	CASSALPTNEKLFF
15	few	TRBJ2-2	-	TRBV9	TGTGCCAGCAGCGTAGCGAGACTGCCCACCGGGGAGCTGTTTTTT	CASSVARLPTGELFF
15	-	TRBJ1-4	TRBD1	TRBV28	TGTGCCAGCAGTTTGCCGGGACAGGGGTATGAAAAACTGTTTTTT	CASSLPGQGYEKLFF
12	many	TRBJ1-1	-	TRBV18	TGTGCCAGCTCACCGAGCGAGACTGAAGCTTTCTTT	CASSPSETEAFF
13	many	TRBJ2-1	-	TRBV24-1	TGTGCCACCAGTGATTTTCCCGACAATGAGCAGTTCTTC	CATSDFPDNEQFF
11	-	TRBJ2-1	-	TRBV20-1	TGCAGTGCAGGCATAGCAATCGAGCAGTTCTTC	CSAGIAIEQFF
13	-	TRBJ2-7	TRBD1	TRBV27	TGTGCCAGCAGTTCAAAGACAGGGCTCGAGCAGTACTTC	CASSSKTGLEQYF
13	-	TRBJ2-1	TRBD2	TRBV6-6	TGTGCCAACGGGGAGGGAGGGCCGGGTGAGCAGTTCTTC	CANGEGGPGEQFF
15	-	TRBJ2-3	TRBD1	TRBV28	TGTGCCAGCAGTAAAGGGACAGGGGGAACAGATACGCAGTATTTT	CASSKGTGGTDTQYF
15	-	TRBJ2-1	TRBD1	TRBV4-3	TGCGCCAGCAGCCGAAAGGGACAGGGGTACAATGAGCAGTTCTTC	CASSRKGQGYNEQFF
16	-	TRBJ1-2	TRBD1	TRBV20-1	TGCAGTGCTAGGGGGACAGGGGGCGATTTCGGCTATGGCTACACCTTC	CSARGTGGDFGYGYTF
16	-	TRBJ2-2	TRBD2	TRBV19	TGTGCCAGTAGTATAGTTACTAGCGGGATGCACGGGGAGCTGTTTTTT	CASSIVTSGMHGELFF
14	few	TRBJ2-7	-	TRBV5-6	TGTGCCAGCAGCTTGGCCCTAACTAAATACGAGCAGTACTTC	CASSLALTKYEQYF
15	-	TRBJ2-7	-	TRBV21-1	TGTGCCAGCAGCCGTGACAGGGGGCTATCCTACGAGCAGTACTTC	CASSRDRGLSYEQYF
13	many	TRBJ2-7	TRBD1	TRBV27	TGTGCCAGCAGTTTCGGGACAGGCTACGAGCAGTACTTC	CASSFGTGYEQYF
20	-	TRBJ2-4	-	TRBV11-1	TGTGCCAGCAGCTTAGCCTCGGGGGCTGGTAGCGGACTAGCCAAAAACATTCAGTACTTC	CASSLASGAGSGLAKNIQYF
15	-	TRBJ1-2	-	TRBV27	TGTGCCAGCAGTTTTTCGGGGGCGGGAGGCTATGGCTACACCTTC	CASSFSGAGGYGYTF
13	-	TRBJ2-7	-	TRBV12-3/TRBV12-4	TGTGCCACCAGTCCAGGAGGATCCTACGAGCAGTACTTC	CATSPGGSYEQYF
16	few	TRBJ2-7	TRBD2	TRBV18	TGTGCCAGCTCAGCGAATAGCGGGATGAGTACCTACGAGCAGTACTTC	CASSANSGMSTYEQYF
16	-	TRBJ2-6	TRBD1	TRBV29-1	TGCAGCGCCCTGGACAGGGTTCCGTCTGGGGCCAACGTCCTGACTTTC	CSALDRVPSGANVLTF
15	-	TRBJ2-1	TRBD2	TRBV20-1	TGCAGTGCTGATACTAGCGGTGCGTCCTACAATGAGCAGTTCTTC	CSADTSGASYNEQFF
14	few	TRBJ2-3	-	TRBV6-2/TRBV6-3	TGTGCCAGCAGTTCGACCTCCGGGACTGATACGCAGTATTTT	CASSSTSGTDTQYF
17	-	TRBJ2-6	-	TRBV27	TGTGCCAGCAGTTTATACCAGGGGTCTGGCAGGGCCAACGTCCTGACTTTC	CASSLYQGSGRANVLTF
13	-	TRBJ2-4	-	TRBV5-1	TGCGCCAGCAGCCAGAGCAGGATGGACATTCAGTACTTC	CASSQSRMDIQYF
15	few	TRBJ2-5	TRBD1	TRBV13	TGTGCCAGCAGTCCAAGGCCGGGACAGGGGGAGACCCAGTACTTC	CASSPRPGQGETQYF
11	-	TRBJ2-7	-	TRBV6-6	TGTGCCAGCAGGGATTCAGGGAGACAGTACTTC	CASRDSGRQYF